Shown below are 14 T cell receptor beta chains from a single sample sequenced in a study of neurological immune-mediated disorders. This sample's time point: longitudinal time-point 1 (baseline). TCRdb recomputed calls from the 5' RACE reads with MiXCR, one row per CDR3 protein. The sample records tens of thousands of distinct CDR3 sequences, around 10% being singletons. The sample taken for sequencing was PBMCs. The receptors here all came from a male donor with HTLV-1-associated myelopathy (HAM/TSP).

This clonotype was counted at least ten times. CDR3 residues: CASSLRGLAGGQSTDTQYF. CDR3 coding DNA: TGCGCCAGCAGCTTGAGAGGACTAGCGGGGGGACAGAGCACAGATACGCAGTATTTT. The chain employs TRBV5-1 and TRBJ2-3; 14 bases fit TRBD2. V was pared by 1 base and J by 0 bases, with 7 bases of the junction left unmatched. Germline CDR1 is SGHRS and CDR2 is YFSETQ. The CDR3 loop spans 19 amino acids. The whole variable domain, remainder taken from reference TRBV5-1 and TRBJ2-3, is KAGVTQTPRYLIKTRGQQVTLSCSPISGHRSVSWYQQTPGQGLQFLFEYFSETQRNKGNFPGRFSGRQFSNSRSEMNVSTLELGDSALYLCASSLRGLAGGQSTDTQYFGPGTRLTVL.

This clonotype showed up many times. The chain employs TRBV7-8 and TRBJ2-2; 7 bases map to TRBD1. The germline gives CDR1 SGHVS, CDR2 FQNEAQ. V was pared by 5 bases and J by 3 bases, with 3 bases of the junction left unmatched. The CDR3 is made up of 14 amino acids. The CDR3 DNA follows: TGTGCCAGCAGCATCGACAGGGACACCGGGGAGCTGTTTTTT. Translation gives CASSIDRDTGELFF.

This clonotype has just a few counts. The gene calls are TRBV4-3 and TRBJ1-5, with D hard to call. The germline V and J ends were trimmed by 0 bases and 1 base, with 16 bases remaining between them. From germline, CDR1 is LGHNA and CDR2 YSLEER. CDR3 length: 18 residues. CDR3 coding DNA: TGCGCCAGCAGCCAAGATCTGTTAGGAATGGGGAGCAATCAGCCCCAGCATTTT. Translating it yields CASSQDLLGMGSNQPQHF.

Turning to this clonotype: This may stem from a read error, because a much larger clone lies one nucleotide away. This chain uses TRBV18 with TRBJ1-5, with a weak D call TRBD1 (5 bases). The germline V gene encodes CDR1 KGHSH and CDR2 LQKENI. The CDR3 is 14 amino acids. Here the CDR3 DNA reads TGTGTCAGCTCACCACAGACAGCTAATCAGCCCCAGCATTTT. Its protein is CVSSPQTANQPQHF.

Remarks on this clonotype: This may arise from a read error, as a much more abundant clone is one base away. The chain is built from TRBV7-7 and TRBJ2-1, with 9 bases fitting TRBD2. Germline V lookup: CDR1 SSHAT, CDR2 FNYEAQ (reference sequence). Trimming removed 1 base from V and 6 bases from J; junction bases left unmatched: 4. The CDR3 length is 15 residues. The CDR3 is CASSLERGDINEQFF. Here the CDR3 DNA reads TGTGCCAGCAGCTTAGAGCGGGGGGACATCAATGAGCAGTTCTTC. Looking up the rest from reference TRBV7-7 and TRBJ2-1 gives the full variable domain: GAGVSQSPRYKVTKRGQDVTLRCDPISSHATLYWYQQALGQGPEFLTYFNYEAQPDKSGLPSDRFSAERPEGSISTLTIQRTEQRDSAMYRCASSLERGDINEQFFGPGTRLTVL.

In DNA, the CDR3 is TGTGCCAGCAGCCCAGGACAGGGTGCCGAGCAGTACTTC. Translated, it gives CASSPGQGAEQYF. The chain employs TRBV7-2 and TRBJ2-7, with 8 bases that match TRBD1. The trim removed 5 bases at V and 6 bases at J, leaving 6 bases unmatched. The CDR3 covers 13 residues. Germline V gene sequence: CDR1 SGHTA, CDR2 FQGNSA.

CDR3 residues: CASSLQGADGDTQYF. The CDR3 DNA reads TGCGCCAGCAGCTTACAGGGGGCTGACGGAGATACGCAGTATTTT. The chain carries TRBV5-1 and TRBJ2-3; 9 nucleotides align to TRBD1. V was clipped by 2 bases and J by 5 bases; unmatched bases: 6. CDR1 and CDR2 (germline): SGHRS, YFSETQ. There are 15 residues in the CDR3.

This clonotype was recorded a few times. The V and J genes are TRBV7-9 and TRBJ2-2; the D gene is possibly TRBD2 (5 bases). Trimming took off 6 bases at V and 4 bases at J, with 21 bases between the two ends. Germline V gene lookup returns CDR1 SEHNR and CDR2 FQNEAQ (reference sequence). The CDR3 extends over 17 amino acids. The CDR3 nucleotides read TGTGCCAGCAGAATTAGAGGGAAATTTAAGGTCACCGGGGAGCTGTTTTTT. Its protein is CASRIRGKFKVTGELFF.

Ten or more counts support this clonotype. J is TRBJ1-4 and V is TRBV5-1, with a possible D match to TRBD1 (5 bases). The CDR3 consists of 18 residues. Per germline, CDR1 SGHRS and CDR2 YFSETQ. With 0 bases removed from V and 0 bases from J, the gap between germline ends came to 15 bases. CDR3 amino acids: CASSLVGTAGATNEKLFF. CDR3 DNA: TGCGCCAGCAGCTTGGTCGGGACCGCGGGTGCAACTAATGAAAAACTGTTTTTT.

This clonotype was detected ten times or more. The chain carries TRBV28 and TRBJ2-6; maybe TRBD1 (6 bases). The germline V and J ends were trimmed by 6 bases and 2 bases, with 11 bases remaining between them. This CDR3 has 15 residues. Germline V gene lookup returns CDR1 MDHEN and CDR2 SYDVKM. CDR3 nucleotides: TGTGCCAGCAGGGCACCAGGGGCTGGGGCCAACGTCCTGACTTTC. Residues: CASRAPGAGANVLTF.

At least ten counts were recorded for this clonotype. V and J are TRBV7-8 and TRBJ1-2; TRBD1 matches 7 bases. The germline V gene encodes CDR1 SGHVS and CDR2 FQNEAQ. The CDR3 is 15 residues long. Unmatched junction bases numbered 8, after V lost 5 bases and J lost 2 bases. As DNA, the CDR3 is TGTGCCAGCAGCCATGGGACAGAATACAACTATGGCTACACCTTC. Translating gives CASSHGTEYNYGYTF.

This clonotype was seen many times. The V gene is TRBV5-1, the J gene TRBJ1-2, with D hard to call. The CDR3 has 12 residues. V lost 4 bases to trimming and J lost 0 bases, with 4 bases between them. Looked up from germline, CDR1 is SGHRS and CDR2 is YFSETQ. The CDR3 DNA follows: TGCGCCAGCAGCATGACTAACTATGGCTACACCTTC. Translating it yields CASSMTNYGYTF.

There are many counts of this clonotype. This rearrangement joins TRBV29-1 to TRBJ2-5, with 10 nucleotides matching TRBD1. This CDR3 has 14 residues. The junction had 11 bases not matched to a gene; V was cut back by 8 bases and J by 5 bases. The germline gives CDR1 SQVTM, CDR2 ANQGSEA. DNA for the CDR3: TGCAGCTTATATGAGACAGGGGGCGCCGAGACCCAGTACTTC. Encoded protein: CSLYETGGAETQYF.

This clonotype was seen many times. CDR3 residues: CAWRNGGADTQYF. The CDR3 DNA follows: TGTGCCTGGAGGAACGGGGGTGCAGATACGCAGTATTTT. The chain uses TRBV30 and TRBJ2-3; TRBD2 is a possible D gene (6 bases). The CDR3 length is 13 residues. Trimming took 3 bases from V and 4 from J, leaving 11 bases between them. Looked up from germline, CDR1 is GTSNPN and CDR2 is SVGIG (reference sequence).